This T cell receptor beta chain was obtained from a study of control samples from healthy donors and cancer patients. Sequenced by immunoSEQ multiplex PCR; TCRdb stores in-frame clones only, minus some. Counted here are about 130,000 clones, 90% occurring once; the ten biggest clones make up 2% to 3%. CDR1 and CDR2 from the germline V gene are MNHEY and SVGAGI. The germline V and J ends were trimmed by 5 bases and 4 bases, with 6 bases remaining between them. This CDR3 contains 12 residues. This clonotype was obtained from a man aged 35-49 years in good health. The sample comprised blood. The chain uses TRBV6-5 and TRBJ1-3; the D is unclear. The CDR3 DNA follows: TGTGCCAGCAGTACACAGGGAAACACCATATATTTT. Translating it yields CASSTQGNTIYF.